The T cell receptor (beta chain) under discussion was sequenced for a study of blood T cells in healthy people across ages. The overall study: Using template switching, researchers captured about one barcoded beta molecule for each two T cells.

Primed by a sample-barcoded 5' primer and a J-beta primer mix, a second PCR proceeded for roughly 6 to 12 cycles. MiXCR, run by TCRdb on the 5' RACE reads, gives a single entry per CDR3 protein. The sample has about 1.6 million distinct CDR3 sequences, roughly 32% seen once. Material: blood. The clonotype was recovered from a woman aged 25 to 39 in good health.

The CDR3 nucleotides are TGTGCCAGCAGCTTATTTTCTAGCGGGGGGCCACGGGAGACCCAGTACTTC. Protein sequence: CASSLFSSGGPRETQYF. The V gene is TRBV7-9, the J gene TRBJ2-5, with 11 nucleotides matching TRBD2. The V gene's germline CDR1 is SEHNR and CDR2 FQNEAQ (reference sequence). V was clipped by 2 bases and J by 5 bases; unmatched bases: 10. The CDR3 length is 17 residues.